This T cell receptor beta chain emerged from a study of cytomegalovirus exposure and HLA in healthy donors. The PCR employed 60 Vbeta primers together with 13 Jbeta primers. The table came from immunoSEQ multiplex PCR; TCRdb's copy has only in-frame clones and leaves some out. This sample has about 180,000 clones, with 70% to 80% found just once. V was pared by 6 bases and J by 1 base, with 12 bases between. The germline gives CDR1 MDHEN, CDR2 SYDVKM. The CDR3 totals 14 residues. The chain carries TRBV28 and TRBJ1-2, with a possible D match to TRBD1 (6 bases). The source is a man between 18 and 35 years old in good health and CMV-seronegative. Sequenced input: PBMCs. CDR3 residues: CASSAGGLNYGYTF. The CDR3 DNA reads TGTGCCAGCAGCGCGGGGGGGCTTAACTATGGCTACACCTTC.